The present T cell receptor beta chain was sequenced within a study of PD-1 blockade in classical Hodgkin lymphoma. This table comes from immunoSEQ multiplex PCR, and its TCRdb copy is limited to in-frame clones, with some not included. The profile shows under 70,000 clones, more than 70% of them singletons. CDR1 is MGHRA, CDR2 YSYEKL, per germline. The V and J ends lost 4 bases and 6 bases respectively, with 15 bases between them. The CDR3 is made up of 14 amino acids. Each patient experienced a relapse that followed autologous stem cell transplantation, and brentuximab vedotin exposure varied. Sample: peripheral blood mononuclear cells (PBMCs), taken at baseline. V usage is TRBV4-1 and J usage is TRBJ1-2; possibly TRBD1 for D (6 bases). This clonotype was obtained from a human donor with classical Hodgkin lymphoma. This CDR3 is CASSPGHKRDGYTF. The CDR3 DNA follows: TGCGCCAGCAGCCCGGGACACAAGAGGGATGGCTACACCTTC.